This is a list of T cell receptor beta chains from one sample in a study of post-analysis software for immune sequencing data. From the PCR reads, TCRdb called clonotypes with MiXCR, one entry per CDR3 protein. The sample has 400,000 to 500,000 distinct CDR3 sequences, about 39% seen once. Sequencing input: blood. These receptor sequences come from a girl aged 2 to 9 with multiple sclerosis. Each CDR3 is given with its conserved first and last residue. Each record gives: CDR3 length, J gene, D gene, clone size, V gene, CDR3 DNA, CDR3 protein. D genes are given only for firm matches. Only some rows state a clone size, as once, few, many or a class for expanded clones.

12,TRBJ1-2,.,.,TRBV30,TGTGCCTGGAGTCGGCAGGGTAGTGGCTACACCTTC,CAWSRQGSGYTF
13,TRBJ1-1,.,few,TRBV29-1,TGCAGCGTTGAGGACGGTGGGGGTGCTGAAGCTTTCTTT,CSVEDGGGAEAFF
12,TRBJ2-7,.,few,TRBV7-2,TGTGCCAGCAGCTTAGGTTGGGACGAGCAGTACTTC,CASSLGWDEQYF
17,TRBJ2-3,TRBD2,.,TRBV10-3,TGTGCCATCAGTGAGTCGTTACTAGCGGAGCCCACAGATACGCAGTATTTT,CAISESLLAEPTDTQYF
17,TRBJ1-2,.,.,TRBV15,TGTGCCACCAGCTTCGTGGGGCGGGGTTTTCCCAACTATGGCTACACCTTC,CATSFVGRGFPNYGYTF
16,TRBJ1-2,.,.,TRBV6-1,TGTGCCAGCAGTCCGTGGACAGAGTACGTCTACTATGGCTACACCTTC,CASSPWTEYVYYGYTF
12,TRBJ2-7,TRBD1,.,TRBV7-9,TGTGCCAGCAGCTTTACCAGGGGGGAGCAGTACTTC,CASSFTRGEQYF
17,TRBJ1-2,TRBD1,.,TRBV9,TGTGCCAGCAGCGTAGAGGCCACAGGGGAGATAGACTATGGCTACACCTTC,CASSVEATGEIDYGYTF
16,TRBJ1-4,.,.,TRBV4-1,TGCGCCAGCAGCCAAGCGTTGGGGGGAGCGGGGGAAAAACTGTTTTTT,CASSQALGGAGEKLFF
12,TRBJ2-1,.,.,TRBV28,TGTGCCAGCCGGGACCAATCGGGAGAGCAGTTCTTC,CASRDQSGEQFF
15,TRBJ2-7,.,.,TRBV7-2,TGTGCCAGCAGCTTAGGATTGGGACTCCCTTGGGAGCAGTACTTC,CASSLGLGLPWEQYF
15,TRBJ2-3,.,.,TRBV5-5,TGTGCCAGCAGCTTGGGACACTATAGCACAGATACGCAGTATTTT,CASSLGHYSTDTQYF
15,TRBJ1-2,TRBD1,few,TRBV11-2,TGTGCCAGCAGCTTAACTGGACAGGGGGCCGGTGGCTACACCTTC,CASSLTGQGAGGYTF
14,TRBJ2-7,.,.,TRBV7-2,TGTGCCAGCAGCTTTCGGCAGTCGGCGGGCGAGCAGTACTTC,CASSFRQSAGEQYF
15,TRBJ1-1,.,.,TRBV14,TGTGCCAGCAGCCACCGCCGGGACGGGCGAGCTCCAGCTTTCTTT,CASSHRRDGRAPAFF
12,TRBJ2-1,.,.,TRBV7-9,TGTGCCAGCAGTCGGTTAGGTGCTGAGCAGTTCTTC,CASSRLGAEQFF
24,TRBJ2-2,TRBD2,once,TRBV9,TGTGCCAGCAGCGCAAGACATCCGGGACTAGCGGTTACTAAAAGGAGTACTAGCTCCGGGGAGCTGTTTTTT,CASSARHPGLAVTKRSTSSGELFF
15,TRBJ2-7,TRBD1,few,TRBV5-6,TGTGCCAGCAGCGGGGCCGGGACAGGAAAACACGAGCAGTACTTC,CASSGAGTGKHEQYF
15,TRBJ2-5,TRBD2,.,TRBV6-1,TGTGCCAGCAGTGAAACCCTAGCGGGGGAAGAGACCCAGTACTTC,CASSETLAGEETQYF
15,TRBJ2-1,TRBD2,few,TRBV4-3,TGCGCCAGCAGCCGAAGTAGCGGGAGCCACAATGAGCAGTTCTTC,CASSRSSGSHNEQFF
15,TRBJ2-7,TRBD1,once,TRBV20-1,TGCAGTGCTAGAGTTCCGGGACAGGTCTACAATGAGCAGTACTTC,CSARVPGQVYNEQYF
14,TRBJ1-1,.,few,TRBV7-9,TGTGCCAGCAGCTTCCTATTCGGGGCCGATGAAGCTTTCTTT,CASSFLFGADEAFF
13,TRBJ2-5,TRBD2,.,TRBV20-1,TGCAGTGTTCTTTCTAGCGGGATGGAGACCCAGTACTTC,CSVLSSGMETQYF
14,TRBJ1-1,.,.,TRBV2,TGTGCCAGCACCAACCAGGTGGCGAACACTGAAGCTTTCTTT,CASTNQVANTEAFF
14,TRBJ1-1,.,once,TRBV5-1,TGCGCCAGCAGCACCTGGGGACCAGGCACTGAAGCTTTCTTT,CASSTWGPGTEAFF
15,TRBJ2-7,.,.,TRBV11-2,TGTGCCAGCAGCTCGACAGAACCACCGAGCTACGAGCAGTACTTC,CASSSTEPPSYEQYF
18,TRBJ1-4,.,.,TRBV10-3,TGTGCCATCAGTGAGACCCTAGGACAGCCTGCAACTAATGAAAAACTGTTTTTT,CAISETLGQPATNEKLFF
13,TRBJ1-1,.,.,TRBV4-3,TGCGCCAGCAGCTCTACAGGGCTCACTGAAGCTTTCTTT,CASSSTGLTEAFF
11,TRBJ2-7,.,.,TRBV20-1,TGCAGTGCGTACAGGTCCTACGAGCAGTACTTC,CSAYRSYEQYF
13,TRBJ2-5,.,.,TRBV10-3,TGTGCCATCAGTGTAAGACACGGGGAGACCCAGTACTTC,CAISVRHGETQYF
14,TRBJ2-1,.,.,TRBV12-3/TRBV12-4,TGTGCCAGCAAGGAGGGAGGCCTATACAATGAGCAGTTCTTC,CASKEGGLYNEQFF